This T cell receptor beta chain was recovered during a study of blood T cell repertoires in COVID-19. As handled by the study authors: Amplification of reference gene primers provided the estimated nucleated cell counts. The table came from immunoSEQ multiplex PCR; TCRdb's copy has only in-frame clones and leaves some out. From that table come the V and J calls and clone size; the DNA was used to work out D and trimming. The data show 280,000 or so clones, about 83% seen once. CDR3 length: 11 amino acids. Per germline, CDR1 MDHEN and CDR2 SYDVKM. Trimming cost V 4 bases and J 7 bases, with 7 bases left between them.

The V gene is TRBV28, the J gene TRBJ1-2; no clear D gene. The sequencing sample was made of peripheral blood. The sequence was collected from a woman aged 45-65 years who had recovered from COVID-19. The CDR3 here is CASSSTVGYTF. Here the CDR3 DNA reads TGTGCCAGCAGTTCCACAGTTGGCTACACCTTC.